These 18 T cell receptor beta chains came from one sample sequenced in a study of Ad26.COV2.S vaccination and SARS-CoV-2 variants. Profiling relied on immunoSEQ multiplex PCR, and the TCRdb table lists in-frame clones only, not all of them. The sample holds 300,000 to 350,000 clones; roughly nine tenths are singletons and the top ten take 4.5% to 5.5%. Treatment noted: over 15 received Ad26.COV2.S at low or high dose, single or two shots; several received placebo; per-sample allocation not given. Each sample was drawn 63 days after the first injection (of vaccine or placebo). The source material was peripheral blood, sampled in a trial of Ad26.COV2.S vaccine versus placebo. The receptor source for this set is a person between 18 and 65 years old who received the Ad26.COV2.S COVID-19 vaccine or a placebo.

This clone has a single count. The rearrangement links TRBV7-9 to TRBJ1-2, with a possible D match to TRBD1 (5 bases). The CDR3 consists of 15 residues. CDR1 and CDR2 from the germline V gene are SEHNR and FQNEAQ (reference sequence). Trimming shortened V by 3 bases and J by 2 bases, and 13 bases separated the two germline ends. The CDR3 sequence is CASSFPDTSNYGYTF. CDR3 nucleotide sequence: TGTGCCAGCAGCTTCCCGGACACGTCAAACTATGGCTACACCTTC.

This clone has just one count. The V and J genes are TRBV11-3 and TRBJ2-2; D ambiguous. The V gene's germline CDR1 is SGHNT and CDR2 YENEEA. Trimming removed 2 bases at V and 2 bases at J, with 15 bases between. This CDR3 contains 17 residues. DNA of the CDR3: TGTGCCAGCAGCTTATACGTTGTACAGATTAACACCGGGGAGCTGTTTTTT. As protein: CASSLYVVQINTGELFF.

The rearrangement joins TRBV6-2 or TRBV6-3 to TRBJ1-1; a possible D gene is TRBD1 (6 bases). V was cut by 1 base and J by 1 base, with 22 bases left in between. There are 19 residues in the CDR3. CDR1 is MNHEY, CDR2 SVGEGT, per germline. The CDR3 reads CASSYWGASTRGRNTEAFF. Here the CDR3 DNA reads TGTGCCAGCAGTTACTGGGGGGCGTCGACTCGAGGTCGGAACACTGAAGCTTTCTTT.

The V call is TRBV5-6, the J call TRBJ2-3, with D possibly matching TRBD2 (5 bases). There are 13 residues in the CDR3. V was trimmed by 5 bases and J by 2 bases, leaving 9 bases between them. Germline lookup yields CDR1 SGHDT and CDR2 YYEEEE. The CDR3 DNA reads TGTGCCAGCAGTCGGGAATACACAGATACGCAGTATTTT. Its translation is CASSREYTDTQYF.

The chain is built from TRBV11-3 and TRBJ2-3; D may be TRBD1 or TRBD2 (5 bases each). The CDR3 contains 13 residues. CDR1 is SGHNT, CDR2 YENEEA, per germline. Trimming removed 8 bases at V and 0 bases at J, with 9 bases between. The CDR3 nucleotides are TGTGCCAGCCGGGACCCCAGCACAGATACGCAGTATTTT. The encoded protein is CASRDPSTDTQYF.

This clone was detected once. In DNA, the CDR3 is TGCAGCGTTGAAGATCGCAGGGCTGGGGCCAACGTCCTGACTTTC. This sequence encodes CSVEDRRAGANVLTF. The V gene is TRBV29-1, the J gene TRBJ2-6; the D gene is possibly TRBD1 (5 bases). Germline V gene data show CDR1 as SQVTM and CDR2 as ANQGSEA. The CDR3 runs to 15 residues. Deletions cut 0 bases from V and 2 bases from J, with 8 bases between.

With respect to this clone: At one boundary the junction diverges from the germline segment, which might be a read error. The chain carries TRBV7-9 and TRBJ1-1; 11 bases are a match to TRBD1. The CDR3 sequence is 13 residues long. The germline CDR1 and CDR2 sequences are SEHNR and FQNEAQ (reference sequence). For the CDR3, the DNA is TGTGCCAGCAGCCTTGGACAGGGGGCTAATCCACCCTTT. Encoded protein: CASSLGQGANPPF.

This clone appeared once. The chain is built from TRBV4-3 and TRBJ1-6; the match to TRBD1 covers 9 bases. J lost 9 bases, V lost 4 bases, and 7 bases had no gene match. The CDR3 sequence is 15 residues long. CDR1 and CDR2 (germline): LGHNA, YSLEER. The CDR3 is CASSLGQGGGSPLHF. CDR3 DNA: TGCGCCAGCAGCCTGGGACAGGGTGGTGGTTCACCCCTCCACTTT.

The table lists this clone with a few counts. The chain couples TRBV19 to TRBJ2-5, with 12 bases fitting TRBD2. The J segment lost 5 bases and the V segment lost 5 bases, leaving 3 bases of the junction unmatched. Germline-derived CDR1 and CDR2 are LNHDA and SQIVND (reference sequence). The CDR3 consists of 14 residues. The CDR3 protein is CASSGLAGMETQYF. CDR3 coding DNA: TGTGCCAGTAGTGGACTAGCGGGGATGGAGACCCAGTACTTC.

The chain links TRBV5-6 to TRBJ1-4; D might be TRBD1 (5 bases). Germline V lookup: CDR1 SGHDT, CDR2 YYEEEE. CDR3 length: 16 amino acids. Trimming removed 0 bases at V and 6 bases at J, with 15 bases between. The CDR3 is CASSLGQLQWYEKLFF. CDR3 DNA: TGTGCCAGCAGCTTGGGACAGTTACAATGGTATGAAAAACTGTTTTTT.

The table lists this clone with a count of one. The chain couples TRBV11-3 to TRBJ2-3; D tentatively reads TRBD1 or TRBD2 (5 bases each). Germline CDR1 reads SGHNT; CDR2 reads YENEEA. Trimming removed 4 bases at V and 2 bases at J, with 13 bases between. The CDR3 loop spans 15 amino acids. CDR3 loop: CASSSDRGFTDTQYF. CDR3 coding DNA: TGTGCCAGCAGCTCCGATCGGGGCTTCACAGATACGCAGTATTTT.

The V and J genes are TRBV3-1 (or the pseudogene TRBV3-2) and TRBJ1-6; possible D gene TRBD1, 6 bases. V lost 5 bases and J lost 7, with 18 bases in between. CDR1 is LGHDT and CDR2 is YNNKEL in the germline V gene (reference sequence). The CDR3 contains 16 residues. The CDR3 coding sequence is TGTGCCAGCAGCTCCTCGATAAACAGGGCCAATTCACCCCTCCACTTT. Protein: CASSSSINRANSPLHF.

V and J are TRBV10-3 and TRBJ2-5; D uncertain. The CDR3 sequence is 13 residues long. Germline V gene lookup returns CDR1 ENHRY and CDR2 SYGVKD. V lost 0 bases to trimming and J lost 5 bases, with 7 bases between them. The CDR3 here is CAISESGIETQYF. CDR3 DNA: TGTGCCATCAGTGAGTCGGGGATCGAGACCCAGTACTTC.

The chain carries TRBV7-8 and TRBJ2-1, with 8 bases that match TRBD2. Germline CDR1 is SGHVS and CDR2 is FQNEAQ. This CDR3 contains 15 residues. V lost 5 bases, J lost 4 bases, and 7 bases stayed unmatched. DNA for the CDR3: TGTGCCAGCAGCACCCAGCGGGGGCTATACAATGAGCAGTTCTTC. Translating gives CASSTQRGLYNEQFF.

This sequence joins TRBV6-2 or TRBV6-3 and TRBJ2-7; D is unresolved. Germline lookup yields CDR1 MNHEY and CDR2 SVGEGT. The CDR3 is 13 residues long. V was trimmed by 0 bases and J by 7 bases, leaving 10 bases between them. The CDR3 region is CASSYSTLSEQYV. The DNA of the CDR3 is TGTGCCAGCAGTTACTCAACGCTCTCGGAGCAGTACGTC.

The chain links TRBV24-1 to TRBJ2-1, with no clear D. This CDR3 is 13 amino acids long. Germline lookup yields CDR1 KGHDR and CDR2 SFDVKD. Trimming shortened V by 9 bases and J by 0 bases, and 8 bases separated the two germline ends. The CDR3 region is CATGHASYNEQFF. CDR3 in DNA: TGTGCCACCGGGCACGCCTCCTACAATGAGCAGTTCTTC.

This CDR3 is CASILDRLSEAFF. For the CDR3, the DNA is TGTGCCAGCATCCTTGACAGGTTATCTGAAGCTTTCTTT. The chain links TRBV7-9 to TRBJ1-1; TRBD1 might be the D (6 bases). The CDR3 runs to 13 residues. V gave up 7 bases and J gave up 6 bases, with 15 bases separating them. CDR1 is SEHNR, CDR2 FQNEAQ, per germline (reference sequence).

V is TRBV28 and J is TRBJ1-6; 7 bases agree with TRBD1. Germline V gene data show CDR1 as MDHEN and CDR2 as SYDVKM. Unmatched junction bases numbered 19, after V lost 6 bases and J lost 8 bases. CDR3 length: 18 amino acids. CDR3 sequence: CASSFAKPGQQSYSPLHF. DNA for the CDR3: TGTGCCAGCAGCTTTGCTAAACCGGGACAGCAGTCTTATTCACCCCTCCACTTT.